This TCR beta chain was profiled in a study of cytomegalovirus exposure and HLA in healthy donors. Vbeta (60) and Jbeta (13) primers were used in the PCR. The method was immunoSEQ multiplex PCR; TCRdb's version includes in-frame clones alone and lacks a portion of them. The repertoire holds about 130,000 clones, with 78% as singletons. Whole-study findings and limits: Earlier analysis looked at TCR beta V segments, and most were productive about 87% or about 30% of the time. The classifier was said to identify cytomegalovirus status with high specificity and sensitivity. Presence/absence comparisons presumed near-even sequencing depth among donors. TCR beta V- and J-gene trimming, according to a later analysis, was linked to a missense DCLRE1C variant.

Germline V gene data show CDR1 as MNHEY and CDR2 as SMNVEV (reference sequence). V was shortened by 0 bases and J by 2 bases, with 6 bases between the two germline ends. CDR3 length equals 14 residues. To note about this clone: The antigen remains undetermined.

Sequenced input: PBMCs. The rearrangement joins TRBV27 to TRBJ2-3; D not certain. This clonotype was sampled from a woman aged 18-29 years in good health and CMV-seronegative. CDR3 protein: CASSLSSITDTQYF. CDR3 coding DNA: TGTGCCAGCAGTTTATCCTCTATCACAGATACGCAGTATTTT.